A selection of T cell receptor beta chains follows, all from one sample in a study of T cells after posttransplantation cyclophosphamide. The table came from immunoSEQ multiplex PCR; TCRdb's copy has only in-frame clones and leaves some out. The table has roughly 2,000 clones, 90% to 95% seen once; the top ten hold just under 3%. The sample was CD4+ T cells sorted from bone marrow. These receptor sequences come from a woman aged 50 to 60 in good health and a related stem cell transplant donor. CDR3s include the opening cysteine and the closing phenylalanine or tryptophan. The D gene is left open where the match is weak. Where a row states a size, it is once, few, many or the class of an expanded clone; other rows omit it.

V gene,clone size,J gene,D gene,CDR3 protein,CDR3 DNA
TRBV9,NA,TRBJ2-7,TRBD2,CASSRIAGGNYEQYF,TGTGCCAGCAGCAGAATAGCGGGAGGTAACTACGAGCAGTACTTC
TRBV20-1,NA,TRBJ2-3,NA,CTPGPDTQYF,TGCACCCCAGGGCCAGATACGCAGTATTTT
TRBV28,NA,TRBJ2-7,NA,CASRVGSTGQYF,TGTGCCAGCAGGGTAGGATCAACGGGGCAGTACTTC
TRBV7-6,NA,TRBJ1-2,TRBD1,CASSQQGPKVPTYGYTF,TGTGCCAGCAGCCAACAGGGGCCCAAGGTCCCAACTTATGGCTACACCTTC
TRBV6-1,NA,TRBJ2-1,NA,CASSIQGYYNEQFF,TGTGCCAGCAGTATCCAGGGCTACTACAATGAGCAGTTCTTC
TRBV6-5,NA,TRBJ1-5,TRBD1,CASSSTGAGNQPQHF,TGTGCCAGCAGTTCTACAGGGGCCGGCAATCAGCCCCAGCATTTT
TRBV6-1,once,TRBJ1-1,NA,CASSESTENTEAFF,TGTGCCAGCAGTGAAAGCACCGAAAACACTGAAGCTTTCTTT
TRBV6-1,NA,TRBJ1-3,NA,CASSEGHGEKAGNTIYF,TGTGCCAGCAGTGAAGGGCACGGGGAGAAAGCTGGAAACACCATATATTTT
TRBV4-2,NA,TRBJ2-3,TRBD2,CASSQGASGNPSTDTQYF,TGTGCCAGCAGCCAAGGGGCTAGCGGAAATCCTAGCACAGATACGCAGTATTTT
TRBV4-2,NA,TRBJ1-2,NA,CASQGGGTDYGYTF,TGTGCCAGTCAAGGGGGGGGCACAGACTATGGCTACACCTTC
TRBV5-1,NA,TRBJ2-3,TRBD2,CASSLETSGGEDTQYF,TGCGCCAGCAGCTTGGAAACTAGCGGGGGTGAAGATACGCAGTATTTT
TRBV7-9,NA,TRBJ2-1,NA,CASSPLGSEQFF,TGTGCCAGCAGCCCTCTAGGGAGTGAGCAGTTCTTC
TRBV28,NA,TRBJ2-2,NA,CASRTPGAGELFF,TGTGCCAGTAGGACCCCGGGGGCCGGGGAGCTGTTTTTT
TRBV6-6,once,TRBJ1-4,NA,CASSYGRSNEKLFF,TGTGCCAGCAGTTATGGCAGGTCTAATGAAAAACTGTTTTTT
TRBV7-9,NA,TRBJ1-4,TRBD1,CASSSTGLNEKLFF,TGTGCCAGCAGCTCGACAGGGCTTAATGAAAAACTGTTTTTT
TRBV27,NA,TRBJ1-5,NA,CASSLLGDNQPQHF,TGTGCCAGCAGTTTATTAGGGGACAATCAGCCCCAGCATTTT
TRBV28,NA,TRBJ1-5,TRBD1,CASSDRVSQPQHF,TGTGCCAGCAGTGACAGGGTTAGTCAGCCCCAGCATTTT
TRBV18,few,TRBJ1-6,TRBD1,CASSPGTGGTDSPLHF,TGTGCCAGCTCACCCGGGACAGGGGGAACGGATTCACCCCTCCACTTT
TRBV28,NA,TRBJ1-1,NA,CASSLRFTGRETEAFF,TGTGCCAGCAGTTTAAGATTTACAGGGAGAGAAACTGAAGCTTTCTTT
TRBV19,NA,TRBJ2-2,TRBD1,CASSTTGVGGELFF,TGTGCCAGTAGTACTACAGGGGTCGGCGGGGAGCTGTTTTTT
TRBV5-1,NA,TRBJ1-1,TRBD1,CASSKDRASRTEAFF,TGCGCCAGCAGCAAGGACAGGGCGTCTAGGACTGAAGCTTTCTTT
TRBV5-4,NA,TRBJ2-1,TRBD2,CASSLGPTGLADNEQFF,TGTGCCAGCAGCCTGGGGCCCACAGGACTAGCGGACAATGAGCAGTTCTTC